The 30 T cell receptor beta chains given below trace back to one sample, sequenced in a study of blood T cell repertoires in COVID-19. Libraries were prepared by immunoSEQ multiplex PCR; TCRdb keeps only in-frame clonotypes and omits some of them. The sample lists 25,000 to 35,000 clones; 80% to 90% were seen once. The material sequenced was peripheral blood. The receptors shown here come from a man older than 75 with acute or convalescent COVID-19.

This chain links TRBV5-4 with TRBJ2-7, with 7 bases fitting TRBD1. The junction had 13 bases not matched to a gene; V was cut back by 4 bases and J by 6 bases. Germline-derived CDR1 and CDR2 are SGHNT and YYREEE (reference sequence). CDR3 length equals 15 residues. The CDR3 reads CASSTKTGTLLEQYF. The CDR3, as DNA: TGTGCCAGCAGCACTAAGACAGGGACCCTTCTCGAGCAGTACTTC.

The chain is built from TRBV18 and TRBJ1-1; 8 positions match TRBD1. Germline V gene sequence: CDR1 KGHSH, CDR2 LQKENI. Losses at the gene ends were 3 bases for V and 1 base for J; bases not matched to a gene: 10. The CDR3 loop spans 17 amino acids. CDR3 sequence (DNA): TGTGCCAGCTCACCGTCGGCGACAGGGGTTACGAACACTGAAGCTTTCTTT. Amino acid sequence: CASSPSATGVTNTEAFF.

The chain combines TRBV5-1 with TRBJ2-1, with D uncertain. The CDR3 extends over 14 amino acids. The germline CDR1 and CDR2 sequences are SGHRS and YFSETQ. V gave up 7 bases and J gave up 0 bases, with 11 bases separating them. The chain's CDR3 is CASQIASSYNEQFF. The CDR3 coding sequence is TGCGCCAGCCAGATCGCCAGCTCCTACAATGAGCAGTTCTTC.

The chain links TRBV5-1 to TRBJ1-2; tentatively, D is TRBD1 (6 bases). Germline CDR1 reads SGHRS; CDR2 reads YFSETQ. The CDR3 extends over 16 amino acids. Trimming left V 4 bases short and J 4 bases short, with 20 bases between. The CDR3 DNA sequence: TGCGCCAGCAGCCGGGGGGCACAGGGAAATACCTATGGCTACACCTTC. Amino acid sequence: CASSRGAQGNTYGYTF. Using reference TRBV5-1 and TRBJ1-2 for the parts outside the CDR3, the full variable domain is KAGVTQTPRYLIKTRGQQVTLSCSPISGHRSVSWYQQTPGQGLQFLFEYFSETQRNKGNFPGRFSGRQFSNSRSEMNVSTLELGDSALYLCASSRGAQGNTYGYTFGSGTRLTVV.

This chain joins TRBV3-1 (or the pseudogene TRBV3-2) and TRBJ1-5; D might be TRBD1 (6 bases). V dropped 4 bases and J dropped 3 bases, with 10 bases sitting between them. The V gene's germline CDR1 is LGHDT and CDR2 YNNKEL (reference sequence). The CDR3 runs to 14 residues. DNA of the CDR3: TGTGCCAGCAGCCTACAGGGTCCCAATCAGCCCCAGCATTTT. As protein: CASSLQGPNQPQHF.

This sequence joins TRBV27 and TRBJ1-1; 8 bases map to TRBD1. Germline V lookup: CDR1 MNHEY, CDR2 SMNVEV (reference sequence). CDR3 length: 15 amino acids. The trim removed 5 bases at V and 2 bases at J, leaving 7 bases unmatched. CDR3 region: CASSPMDRVNTEAFF. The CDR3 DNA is TGTGCCAGCAGTCCCATGGACAGGGTTAACACTGAAGCTTTCTTT.

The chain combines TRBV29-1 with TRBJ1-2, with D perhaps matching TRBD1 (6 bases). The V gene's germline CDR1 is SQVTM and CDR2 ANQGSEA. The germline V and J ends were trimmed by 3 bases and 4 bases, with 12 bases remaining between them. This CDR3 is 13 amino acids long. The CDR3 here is CSVEGADLYGYTF. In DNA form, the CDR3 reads TGCAGCGTTGAGGGGGCAGACCTCTATGGCTACACCTTC.

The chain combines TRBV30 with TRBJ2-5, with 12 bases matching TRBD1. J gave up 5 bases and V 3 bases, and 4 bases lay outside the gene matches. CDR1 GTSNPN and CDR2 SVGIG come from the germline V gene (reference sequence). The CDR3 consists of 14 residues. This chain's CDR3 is CAWRRDRGLETQYF. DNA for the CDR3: TGTGCCTGGAGACGGGACAGGGGGCTGGAGACCCAGTACTTC.

This CDR3 is CATRGAGSYEQYF. The CDR3 region has the DNA TGTGCCACCAGAGGGGCTGGCTCCTACGAGCAGTACTTC. The gene calls are TRBV15 and TRBJ2-7; perhaps TRBD1 as D (5 bases). This CDR3 region has 13 residues. Deletions cut 6 bases from V and 0 bases from J, with 9 bases between. CDR1 is LNHNV, CDR2 YYDKDF, per germline (reference sequence). Complete variable domain (other parts from reference TRBV15 and TRBJ2-7): DAMVIQNPRYQVTQFGKPVTLSCSQTLNHNVMYWYQQKSSQAPKLLFHYYDKDFNNEADTPDNFQSRRPNTSFCFLDIRSPGLGDTAMYLCATRGAGSYEQYFGPGTRLTVT.

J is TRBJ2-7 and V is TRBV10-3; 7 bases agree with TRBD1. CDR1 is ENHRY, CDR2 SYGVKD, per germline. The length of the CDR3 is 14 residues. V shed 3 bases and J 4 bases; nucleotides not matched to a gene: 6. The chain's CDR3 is CAISDLLGQYEQYF. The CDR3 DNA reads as TGTGCCATCAGTGACCTTTTGGGACAGTACGAGCAGTACTTC.

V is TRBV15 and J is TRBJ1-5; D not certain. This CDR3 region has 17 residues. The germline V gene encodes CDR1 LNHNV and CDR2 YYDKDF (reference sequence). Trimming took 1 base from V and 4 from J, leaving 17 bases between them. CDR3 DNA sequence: TGTGCCACCAGCAGAGGTTCCCAGGCCCTTTCTAATCAGCCCCAGCATTTT. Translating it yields CATSRGSQALSNQPQHF.

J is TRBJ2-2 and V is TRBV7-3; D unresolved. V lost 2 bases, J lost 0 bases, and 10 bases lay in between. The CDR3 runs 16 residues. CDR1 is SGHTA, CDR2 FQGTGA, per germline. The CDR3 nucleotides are TGTGCCAGCAGCTTAGGAACAGTGACGAACACCGGGGAGCTGTTTTTT. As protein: CASSLGTVTNTGELFF.

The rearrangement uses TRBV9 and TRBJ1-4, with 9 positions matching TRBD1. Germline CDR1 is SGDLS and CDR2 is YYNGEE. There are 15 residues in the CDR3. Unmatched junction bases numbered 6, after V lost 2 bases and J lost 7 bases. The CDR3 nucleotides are TGTGCCAGCAGCGTTCGGACAGGGGAGGGTGAAAAACTGTTTTTT. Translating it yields CASSVRTGEGEKLFF.

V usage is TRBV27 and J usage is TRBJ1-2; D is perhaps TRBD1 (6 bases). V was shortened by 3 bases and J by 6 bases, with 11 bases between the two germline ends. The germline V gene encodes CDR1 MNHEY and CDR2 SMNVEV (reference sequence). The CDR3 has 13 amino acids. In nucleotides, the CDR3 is TGTGCCAGCAGTTTCGGCAGGGACAATGGCTACACCTTC. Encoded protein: CASSFGRDNGYTF.

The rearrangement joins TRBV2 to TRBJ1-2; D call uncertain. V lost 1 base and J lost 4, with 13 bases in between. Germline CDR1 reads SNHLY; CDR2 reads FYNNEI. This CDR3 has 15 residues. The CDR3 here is CASSEGWEGGYGYTF. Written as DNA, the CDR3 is TGTGCCAGCAGTGAAGGGTGGGAGGGTGGCTATGGCTACACCTTC.

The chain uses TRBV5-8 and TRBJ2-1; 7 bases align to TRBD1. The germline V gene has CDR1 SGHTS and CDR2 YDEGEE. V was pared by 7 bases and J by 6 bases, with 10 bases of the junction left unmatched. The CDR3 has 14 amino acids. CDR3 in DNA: TGTGCCAGCCGGGGACCTCAGGGGGTCAATGAGCAGTTCTTC. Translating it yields CASRGPQGVNEQFF.

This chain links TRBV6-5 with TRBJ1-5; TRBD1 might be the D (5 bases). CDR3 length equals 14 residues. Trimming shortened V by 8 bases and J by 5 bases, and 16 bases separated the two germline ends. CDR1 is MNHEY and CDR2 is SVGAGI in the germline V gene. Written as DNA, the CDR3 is TGTGCCAGCCATCGGGCCGTAGGGGATCAGCCCCAGCATTTT. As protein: CASHRAVGDQPQHF.

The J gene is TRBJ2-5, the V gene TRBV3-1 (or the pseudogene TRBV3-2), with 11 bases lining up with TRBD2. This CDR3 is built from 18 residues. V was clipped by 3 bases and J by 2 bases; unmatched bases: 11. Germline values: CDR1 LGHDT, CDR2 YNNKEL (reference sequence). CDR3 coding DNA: TGTGCCAGCAGCCACGCTAGGTCCGGGACTAGCGGACAAGAGACCCAGTACTTC. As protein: CASSHARSGTSGQETQYF.

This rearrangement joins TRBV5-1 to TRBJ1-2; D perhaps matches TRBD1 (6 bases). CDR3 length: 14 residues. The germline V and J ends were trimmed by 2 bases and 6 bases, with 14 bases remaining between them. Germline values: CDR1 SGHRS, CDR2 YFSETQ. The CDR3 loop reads CASSLQQGVDGYTF. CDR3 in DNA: TGCGCCAGCAGCTTACAACAGGGAGTCGATGGCTACACCTTC.

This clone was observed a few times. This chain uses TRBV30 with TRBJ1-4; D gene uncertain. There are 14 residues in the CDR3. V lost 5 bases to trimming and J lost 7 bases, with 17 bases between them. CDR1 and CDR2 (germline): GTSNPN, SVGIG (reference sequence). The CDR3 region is CAWSGASLGEKLFF. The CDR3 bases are TGTGCCTGGTCCGGAGCCTCCCTGGGTGAAAAACTGTTTTTT. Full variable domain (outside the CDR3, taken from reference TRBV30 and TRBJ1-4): SQTIHQWPATLVQPVGSPLSLECTVEGTSNPNLYWYRQAAGRGLQLLFYSVGIGQISSEVPQNLSASRPQDRQFILSSKKLLLSDSGFYLCAWSGASLGEKLFFGSGTQLSVL.

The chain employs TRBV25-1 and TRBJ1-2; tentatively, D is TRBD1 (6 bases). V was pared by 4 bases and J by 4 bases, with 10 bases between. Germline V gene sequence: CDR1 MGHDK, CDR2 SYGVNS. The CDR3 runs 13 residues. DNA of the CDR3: TGTGCCAGCAGTGTGACAGGACGCTATGGCTACACCTTC. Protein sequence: CASSVTGRYGYTF.

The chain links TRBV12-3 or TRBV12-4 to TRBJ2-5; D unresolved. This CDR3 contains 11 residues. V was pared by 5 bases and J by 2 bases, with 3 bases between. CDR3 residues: CASSIQETQYF. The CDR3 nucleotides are TGTGCCAGCAGTATACAAGAGACCCAGTACTTC.

CDR3: CATRQGSAETQYF. The CDR3 DNA sequence: TGTGCCACCCGACAGGGTTCGGCAGAGACCCAGTACTTC. The rearrangement joins TRBV10-3 to TRBJ2-5, with 7 nucleotides matching TRBD1. V lost 10 bases and J lost 4; bases outside the gene matches: 9. The CDR3 covers 13 residues. Germline values: CDR1 ENHRY, CDR2 SYGVKD.

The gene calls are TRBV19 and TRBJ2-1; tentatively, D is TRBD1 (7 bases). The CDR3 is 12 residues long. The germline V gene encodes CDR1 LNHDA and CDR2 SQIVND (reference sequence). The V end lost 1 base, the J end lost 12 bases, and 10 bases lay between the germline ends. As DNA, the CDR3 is TGTGCCAGTAGTATAGCGCAGGGGGGGCAGTTCTTC. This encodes CASSIAQGGQFF.

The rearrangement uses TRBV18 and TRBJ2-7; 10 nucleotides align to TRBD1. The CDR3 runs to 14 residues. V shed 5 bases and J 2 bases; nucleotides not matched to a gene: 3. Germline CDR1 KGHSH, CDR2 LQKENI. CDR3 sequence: CASSGTGDPYEQYF. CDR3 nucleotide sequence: TGTGCCAGCTCAGGGACAGGGGATCCCTACGAGCAGTACTTC.

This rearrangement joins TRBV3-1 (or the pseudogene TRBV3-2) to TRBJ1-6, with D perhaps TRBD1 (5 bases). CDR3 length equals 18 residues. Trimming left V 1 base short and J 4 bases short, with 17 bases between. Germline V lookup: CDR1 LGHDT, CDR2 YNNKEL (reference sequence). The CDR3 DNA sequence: TGTGCCAGCAGCCAAGTGCACAATGGGGCGGGGTATAATTCACCCCTCCACTTT. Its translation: CASSQVHNGAGYNSPLHF.

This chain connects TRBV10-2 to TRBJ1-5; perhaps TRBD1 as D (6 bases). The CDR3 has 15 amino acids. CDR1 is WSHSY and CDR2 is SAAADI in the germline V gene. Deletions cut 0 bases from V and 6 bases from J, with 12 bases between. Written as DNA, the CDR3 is TGCGCCAGCAGTGAGTCGAATACAGGGAGTCAGCCCCAGCATTTT. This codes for CASSESNTGSQPQHF.

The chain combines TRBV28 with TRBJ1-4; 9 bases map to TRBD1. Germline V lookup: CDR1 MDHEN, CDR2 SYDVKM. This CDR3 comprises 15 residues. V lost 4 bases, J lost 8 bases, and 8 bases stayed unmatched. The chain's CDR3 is CASSSNRGPGEKLFF. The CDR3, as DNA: TGTGCCAGCAGTTCAAACAGGGGGCCGGGGGAAAAACTGTTTTTT.

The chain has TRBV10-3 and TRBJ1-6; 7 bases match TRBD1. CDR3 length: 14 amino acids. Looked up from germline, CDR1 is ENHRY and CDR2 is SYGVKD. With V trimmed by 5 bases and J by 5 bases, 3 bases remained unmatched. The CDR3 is CAISFDRDNSPLHF. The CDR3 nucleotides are TGTGCCATCAGTTTCGACAGGGATAATTCACCCCTCCACTTT.

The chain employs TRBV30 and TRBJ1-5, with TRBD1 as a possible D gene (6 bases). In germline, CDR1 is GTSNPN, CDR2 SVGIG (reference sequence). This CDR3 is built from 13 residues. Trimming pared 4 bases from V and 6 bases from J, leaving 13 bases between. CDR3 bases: TGTGCCTGGACAGGGGTGACGGGTCAGCCCCAGCATTTT. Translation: CAWTGVTGQPQHF.